The text below deals with one TCR beta chain. This specimen belongs to a study of blood T cell repertoires in COVID-19. Study-level information: The United States, Italy and Spain provided the acute and convalescent COVID-19 samples. The cDNA or gDNA used as material had been derived from T cells, B-cell-depleted T cells, or PBMCs.

Looked up from germline, CDR1 is SGHRS and CDR2 is YFSETQ. The V gene lost 0 bases and the J gene lost 0 bases, with 3 bases spanning the gap. The CDR3 is made up of 13 amino acids. As originally analysed: By means of reference gene primer amplification, nucleated cell counts were estimated. Using immunoSEQ multiplex PCR, the repertoire was profiled, and TCRdb retains in-frame clones only, with some absent. Clone size and the V and J calls come from that table; the DNA yielded D and trimming. The profile shows 60,000 to 85,000 clones, around nine tenths of them singletons. Source material: peripheral blood. The chain joins TRBV5-1 to TRBJ1-1; D is unclear. The source of this sequence is a man aged 35-49 years with COVID-19, enrolled during active disease. CDR3 protein: CASSLAVNTEAFF. The DNA of the CDR3 is TGCGCCAGCAGCTTGGCCGTGAACACTGAAGCTTTCTTT.